This T cell receptor beta chain was identified in a study of blood T cell repertoires in COVID-19. Germline V gene lookup returns CDR1 WSHSY and CDR2 SAAADI. The CDR3 sequence is 14 residues long. V was clipped by 6 bases and J by 2 bases, with 11 bases between them. Original analysis: Quantification of nucleated cells was approximated via reference gene primer amplification. The assay was immunoSEQ multiplex PCR, and TCRdb's table has in-frame clones only and misses some. From that table come the V and J calls and clone size; the DNA was used to work out D and trimming. Among some 250,000 clones listed, over 75% were seen once.

This clonotype was sampled from a woman of 80 years or more with acute or convalescent COVID-19. Sequenced: peripheral blood. V usage is TRBV10-2 and J usage is TRBJ1-3; D might be TRBD1 (6 bases). The CDR3: CASRPDSAGNTIYF. The CDR3 coding sequence is TGCGCCAGCAGGCCGGACAGCGCTGGAAACACCATATATTTT.